This T cell receptor (beta chain) was sequenced for a study of blood T cell repertoires in COVID-19. The wider study: From T cells, B-cell-depleted T cells, or PBMCs came the material, which was cDNA or gDNA.

Unmatched junction bases numbered 4, after V lost 5 bases and J lost 4 bases. Germline V gene lookup returns CDR1 MDHEN and CDR2 SYDVKM. This CDR3 comprises 13 residues. Authors' data handling: By means of reference gene primer amplification, nucleated cell counts were estimated. The method was immunoSEQ multiplex PCR; TCRdb's version includes in-frame clones alone and lacks a portion of them. V and J calls and clone size are copied from that table; D and trimming were computed from the DNA. The sample shows about 180,000 clones, 87% of them seen only once. The receptor was derived from a man aged 35 to 55 with active or convalescent COVID-19. Sequenced: peripheral blood. The chain is built from TRBV28 and TRBJ1-2, with 7 nucleotides matching TRBD1. CDR3 DNA sequence: TGTGCCAGCAGTGGAGGGACAGTCTATGGCTACACCTTC. Translated: CASSGGTVYGYTF.